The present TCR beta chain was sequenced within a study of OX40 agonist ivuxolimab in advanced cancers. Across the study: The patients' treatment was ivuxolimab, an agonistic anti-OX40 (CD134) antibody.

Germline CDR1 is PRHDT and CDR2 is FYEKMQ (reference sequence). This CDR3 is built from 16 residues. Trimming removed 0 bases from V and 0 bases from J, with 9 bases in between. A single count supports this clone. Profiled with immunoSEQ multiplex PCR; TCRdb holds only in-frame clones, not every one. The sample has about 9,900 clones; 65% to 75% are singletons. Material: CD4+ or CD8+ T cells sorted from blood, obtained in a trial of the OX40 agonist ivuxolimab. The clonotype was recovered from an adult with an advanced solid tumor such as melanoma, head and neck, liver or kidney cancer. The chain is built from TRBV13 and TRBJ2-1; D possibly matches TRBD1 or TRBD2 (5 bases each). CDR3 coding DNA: TGTGCCAGCAGCTTAGGATGGGGGAGCTCCTACAATGAGCAGTTCTTC. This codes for CASSLGWGSSYNEQFF.